Below, 9 T cell receptor beta chains from the same sample are listed, as sequenced in a study of control samples from healthy donors and cancer patients. Sequencing used immunoSEQ multiplex PCR; TCRdb keeps in-frame clones, though not all of them. Of approximately 100,000 clones detected, approximately 81% appear once; the ten largest clones hold less than 2.5%. The sample comprised blood. The origin of the receptors is a woman in her thirties or forties in good health.

The chain uses TRBV19 and TRBJ1-1; 8 bases are shared with TRBD1. The CDR3 totals 21 residues. Looked up from germline, CDR1 is LNHDA and CDR2 is SQIVND (reference sequence). With 0 bases clipped from V and 5 bases from J, the junction kept 23 bases outside the gene matches. CDR3 in amino acids: CASSIDGQGRFSSAEWTEAFF. Here the CDR3 DNA reads TGTGCCAGTAGTATAGACGGACAGGGCCGGTTCTCATCAGCCGAGTGGACTGAAGCTTTCTTT.

V is TRBV5-8 and J is TRBJ2-7; D possibly corresponds to TRBD1 (6 bases). This CDR3 spans 15 amino acids. Germline CDR1 is SGHTS and CDR2 is YDEGEE. With 4 bases removed from V and 0 bases from J, the gap between germline ends came to 14 bases. The CDR3 protein is CASSQPGTSSYEQYF. The DNA for the CDR3 is TGTGCCAGCAGCCAACCGGGGACAAGCTCCTACGAGCAGTACTTC.

The chain is built from TRBV7-7 and TRBJ2-2, with D maybe TRBD1 (5 bases). Deletions cut 5 bases from V and 1 base from J, with 8 bases between. Per germline, CDR1 SSHAT and CDR2 FNYEAQ (reference sequence). The CDR3 extends over 14 amino acids. This CDR3 is CASSPGQNTGELFF. CDR3 sequence (DNA): TGTGCCAGCAGCCCCGGACAGAACACCGGGGAGCTGTTTTTT.

This clone was found a few times. The gene calls are TRBV7-2 and TRBJ2-5; 8 nucleotides agree with TRBD1. Germline V gives CDR1 SGHTA, CDR2 FQGNSA. V gave up 6 bases and J gave up 5 bases; unmatched junction bases: 11. The length of the CDR3 is 15 residues. The CDR3: CASRPTGGRQETQYF. The DNA of the CDR3 is TGTGCCAGCAGACCTACAGGGGGTAGGCAGGAGACCCAGTACTTC.

CDR3 bases: TGTGCCAGCAGCTTACAGGCAGGGGGCTCATCTTCGGCCCAGCATTTT. Its translation: CASSLQAGGSSSAQHF. This chain connects TRBV7-2 to TRBJ1-5; 8 bases are a match to TRBD1. Germline assignment: CDR1 SGHTA and CDR2 FQGNSA. Trimming at V came to 2 bases and at J to 11 bases, leaving 14 bases not matched to a gene. This CDR3 comprises 16 residues.

The chain is built from TRBV14 and TRBJ2-2; no clear D gene. CDR1 is SGHDN and CDR2 is FVKESK in the germline V gene. V lost 0 bases and J 1 base, leaving 9 bases between the germline ends. The CDR3 length is 16 residues. The CDR3: CASSQDSRLNTGELFF. CDR3 bases: TGTGCCAGCAGCCAAGATAGCAGGTTGAACACCGGGGAGCTGTTTTTT.

The chain employs TRBV30 and TRBJ2-1, with 10 bases fitting TRBD2. The J segment lost 0 bases and the V segment lost 2 bases, leaving 4 bases of the junction unmatched. Germline CDR1 reads GTSNPN; CDR2 reads SVGIG (reference sequence). CDR3 size: 16 residues. CDR3 amino acids: CAWSRAGGSSYNEQFF. As DNA, the CDR3 is TGTGCCTGGAGTAGAGCGGGGGGGTCCTCCTACAATGAGCAGTTCTTC.

In its sample, this clone was seen a few times. V is TRBV6-4 and J is TRBJ1-5; D remains ambiguous. Germline V gives CDR1 MRHNA, CDR2 SNTAGT. There are 14 residues in the CDR3. V was pared by 6 bases and J by 3 bases, with 12 bases between. The CDR3 spells CASRDAVVNQPQHF. DNA for the CDR3: TGTGCCAGCAGGGACGCAGTCGTCAATCAGCCCCAGCATTTT.

The rearrangement uses TRBV6-5 and TRBJ2-6; 7 positions agree with TRBD2. Trimming at V came to 6 bases and at J to 7 bases, leaving 3 bases not matched to a gene. There are 13 residues in the CDR3. Per germline, CDR1 MNHEY and CDR2 SVGAGI. The CDR3: CASRGGEANVLTF. Written as DNA, the CDR3 is TGTGCCAGCAGGGGGGGGGAAGCCAACGTCCTGACTTTC.